This TCR beta chain was identified during a study of control samples from healthy donors and cancer patients. Using immunoSEQ multiplex PCR, the repertoire was profiled, and TCRdb retains in-frame clones only, with some absent. The top ten clones hold under 7.5% of a sample with around 80,000 clones, 70% to 90% of them seen once. V trimming: 1 base; J trimming: 6 bases; junction bases outside the gene matches: 4. The CDR3 loop spans 14 amino acids. The germline gives CDR1 KGHSH, CDR2 LQKENI. This TCR was recovered from a woman aged 45-60 years in good health. Sequenced input: blood. The chain joins TRBV18 to TRBJ1-1, with 8 bases that match TRBD1. CDR3 DNA: TGTGCCAGCTCACCACTACAGGGGGTCTCTGAAGCTTTCTTT. It yields the protein CASSPLQGVSEAFF.